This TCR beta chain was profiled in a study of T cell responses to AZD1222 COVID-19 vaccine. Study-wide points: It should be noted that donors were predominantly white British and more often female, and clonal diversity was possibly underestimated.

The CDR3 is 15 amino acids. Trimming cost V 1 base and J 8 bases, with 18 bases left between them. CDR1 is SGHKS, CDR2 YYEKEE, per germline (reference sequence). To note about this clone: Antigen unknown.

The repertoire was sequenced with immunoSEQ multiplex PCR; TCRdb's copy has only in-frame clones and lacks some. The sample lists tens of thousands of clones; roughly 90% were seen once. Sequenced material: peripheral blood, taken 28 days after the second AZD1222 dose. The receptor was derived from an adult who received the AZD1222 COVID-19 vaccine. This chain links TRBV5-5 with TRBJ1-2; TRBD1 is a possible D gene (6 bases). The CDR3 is CASSLNGQYLLGYTF. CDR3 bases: TGTGCCAGCAGCTTGAATGGACAGTACTTATTGGGCTACACCTTC. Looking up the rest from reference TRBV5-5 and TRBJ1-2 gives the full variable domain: DAGVTQSPTHLIKTRGQQVTLRCSPISGHKSVSWYQQVLGQGPQFIFQYYEKEERGRGNFPDRFSARQFPNYSSELNVNALLLGDSALYLCASSLNGQYLLGYTFGSGTRLTVV.